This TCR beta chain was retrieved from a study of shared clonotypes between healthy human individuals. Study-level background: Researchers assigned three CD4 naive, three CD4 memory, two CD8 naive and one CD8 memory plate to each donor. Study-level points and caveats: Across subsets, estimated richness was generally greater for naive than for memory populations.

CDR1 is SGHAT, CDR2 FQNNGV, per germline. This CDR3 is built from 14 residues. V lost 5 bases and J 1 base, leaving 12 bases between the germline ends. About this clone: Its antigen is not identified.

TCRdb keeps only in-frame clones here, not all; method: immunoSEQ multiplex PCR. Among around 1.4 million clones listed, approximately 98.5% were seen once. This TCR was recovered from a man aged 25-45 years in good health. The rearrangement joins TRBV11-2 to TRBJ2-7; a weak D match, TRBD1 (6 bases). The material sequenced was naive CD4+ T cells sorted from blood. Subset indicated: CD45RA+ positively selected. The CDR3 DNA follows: TGTGCCAGCAGCGGGGACATTTTTTCCTACGAGCAGTACTTC. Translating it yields CASSGDIFSYEQYF.